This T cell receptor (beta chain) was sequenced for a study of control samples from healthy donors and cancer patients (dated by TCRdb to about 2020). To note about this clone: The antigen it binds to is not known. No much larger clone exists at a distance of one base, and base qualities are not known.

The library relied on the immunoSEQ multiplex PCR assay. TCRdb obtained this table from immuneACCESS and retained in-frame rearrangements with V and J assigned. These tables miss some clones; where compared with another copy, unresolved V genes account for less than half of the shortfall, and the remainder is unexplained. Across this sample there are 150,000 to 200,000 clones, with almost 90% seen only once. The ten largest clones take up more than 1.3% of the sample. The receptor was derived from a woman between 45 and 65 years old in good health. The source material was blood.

The DNA reads TGTGCCAGCAGCTTCACCGGGACCCAGCACACTGAAGCTTTCTTT. This is translated as CASSFTGTQHTEAFF. This chain joins TRBV13 to TRBJ1-1; tentative D gene TRBD1, with 5 bases matching. The CDR3, from cysteine to phenylalanine, totals 15 residues. The DNA shown is the 45-base CDR3, in frame from base 1. Relative to germline, V is 3 bases shorter and J is 3 bases shorter, with 14 bases between their ends. Sequences PRHDT (CDR1) and FYEKMQ (CDR2) are obtained from the germline V gene (reference sequence).